This T cell receptor (beta chain) is from a study of OX40 agonist ivuxolimab in advanced cancers. Study background: An agonistic human IgG2 monoclonal antibody against OX40 (CD134) was given. Aged about 23 to 90 with a mean of approximately 57 years, they were approximately 79% male.

J was trimmed by 3 bases and V by 1 base; bases with no gene match: 3. CDR3 length equals 14 residues. Germline CDR1 SGHAT, CDR2 FQNNGV. On this clone itself: Antigen unknown.

Notes on the study in general: A proportion of nonresponders additionally exhibited low normalized T-cell clonal expansion. The study observed clonal expansion of CD4+ and CD8+ blood T cells by week 6 at 0.1 to 3.0 mg/kg.

Sequencing was performed with immunoSEQ multiplex PCR; in TCRdb, only in-frame clones are kept and a portion is missing. The sample carries over 55,000 clones, about nine tenths recorded once. Source: CD4+ or CD8+ T cells sorted from blood, taken in a trial of the OX40 agonist ivuxolimab. The chain links TRBV11-2 to TRBJ2-7, with TRBD1 matching over 7 bases. The receptor was derived from an adult with an advanced solid tumor such as melanoma, head and neck, liver or kidney cancer. CDR3 DNA: TGTGCCAGCAGCTTAGCGGGACAGATCTACGAGCAGTACTTC. Protein sequence: CASSLAGQIYEQYF.